Shown below are 30 T cell receptor beta chains from a single sample sequenced in a study of T cell changes during pregnancy in multiple sclerosis. Method: immunoSEQ multiplex PCR; TCRdb's copy keeps in-frame clones and lacks some. The sample has some 40,000 clones, about 94% seen once. Sequenced material: CD4+ T cells from peripheral blood mononuclear cells, taken after pregnancy. These receptors were taken from a female donor with multiple sclerosis, enrolled in a pregnancy study.

The rearrangement links TRBV15 to TRBJ2-7, with 8 bases that match TRBD1. Trimming cost V 3 bases and J 5 bases; bases outside gene matches: 12. This CDR3 spans 16 amino acids. Germline V gives CDR1 LNHNV, CDR2 YYDKDF (reference sequence). The CDR3 bases are TGTGCCACCAGCAGCTCCTTCGGGCAGGGGGCCCACGAGCAGTACTTC. Its protein product is CATSSSFGQGAHEQYF.

The J gene is TRBJ2-5, the V gene TRBV10-3; 10 nucleotides line up with TRBD1. Germline values: CDR1 ENHRY, CDR2 SYGVKD. With 4 bases clipped from V and 4 bases from J, the junction kept 6 bases outside the gene matches. The CDR3 is made up of 15 amino acids. CDR3 coding DNA: TGTGCCATCAGTGCGGGACAGGGGTCGGGAGAGACCCAGTACTTC. Residues: CAISAGQGSGETQYF.

This clone was detected a few times. The rearrangement joins TRBV6-5 to TRBJ1-2; 7 bases are a match to TRBD1. The CDR3 extends over 11 amino acids. CDR1 is MNHEY and CDR2 is SVGAGI in the germline V gene. After removal of 9 bases from V and 7 bases from J, the junction contained 5 bases not matched to a gene. In DNA, the CDR3 is TGTGCCAGTTTGGGACAGCTTGGCTACACCTTC. It specifies CASLGQLGYTF.

The CDR3: CASSNPGTSKTQYF. The CDR3 DNA reads TGTGCCAGCAGTAACCCCGGGACTTCGAAGACCCAGTACTTC. V usage is TRBV2 and J usage is TRBJ2-5; D might be TRBD2 (6 bases). V was cut by 5 bases and J by 6 bases, with 16 bases left in between. The CDR3 consists of 14 residues. The germline V gene encodes CDR1 SNHLY and CDR2 FYNNEI.

The chain uses TRBV4-1 and TRBJ1-1; the D gene is possibly TRBD1 (5 bases). Trimming removed 1 base from V and 4 bases from J, with 10 bases in between. Per the germline V gene, CDR1 is MGHRA and CDR2 is YSYEKL. The CDR3 totals 14 residues. The chain's CDR3 is CASSQVGQFTEAFF. The CDR3, as DNA: TGCGCCAGCAGCCAAGTGGGGCAGTTCACTGAAGCTTTCTTT.

The rearrangement joins TRBV14 to TRBJ2-7; maybe TRBD1 (5 bases). V dropped 1 base and J dropped 0 bases, with 7 bases sitting between them. The germline V gene has CDR1 SGHDN and CDR2 FVKESK. This CDR3 has 14 amino acids. The CDR3 region has the DNA TGTGCCAGCAGCCAAGGCAGGGCCTCCTACGAGCAGTACTTC. Translation: CASSQGRASYEQYF.

The V gene is TRBV27, the J gene TRBJ2-2; no reliable D call. Germline values: CDR1 MNHEY, CDR2 SMNVEV (reference sequence). The CDR3 has 16 residues. V lost 2 bases to trimming and J lost 4 bases, with 14 bases between them. The CDR3 sequence: CASSLAGWYGTGELFF. The CDR3 bases are TGTGCCAGCAGTTTAGCCGGTTGGTACGGCACCGGGGAGCTGTTTTTT.

The chain links TRBV7-2 to TRBJ2-3; D may be TRBD1 (6 bases). V was pared by 1 base and J by 2 bases, with 16 bases between. The CDR3 is made up of 17 amino acids. In germline, CDR1 is SGHTA, CDR2 FQGNSA. This CDR3 is CASSLGRGSRVTDTQYF. In nucleotides, the CDR3 is TGTGCCAGCAGCTTAGGTAGGGGGAGTCGAGTCACAGATACGCAGTATTTT.

This clone was observed a few times. The gene calls are TRBV5-4 and TRBJ1-2; D ambiguous. V was pared by 2 bases and J by 3 bases, with 14 bases between. Germline V gene lookup returns CDR1 SGHNT and CDR2 YYREEE (reference sequence). The CDR3 has 15 residues. CDR3 coding DNA: TGTGCCAGCAGCTTATCCGCGCGTCCTGACTATGGCTACACCTTC. Encoded protein: CASSLSARPDYGYTF. The full variable domain, with the rest looked up from reference TRBV5-4 and TRBJ1-2, is ETGVTQSPTHLIKTRGQQVTLRCSSQSGHNTVSWYQQALGQGPQFIFQYYREEENGRGNFPPRFSGLQFPNYSSELNVNALELDDSALYLCASSLSARPDYGYTFGSGTRLTVV.

CDR3 in amino acids: CASSYWGQGRETQYF. The CDR3 DNA is TGTGCCAGCAGTTACTGGGGACAGGGTAGAGAGACCCAGTACTTC. The chain links TRBV6-5 to TRBJ2-5, with 9 bases lining up with TRBD1. The V gene's germline CDR1 is MNHEY and CDR2 SVGAGI. The CDR3 runs to 15 residues. Losses at the gene ends were 1 base for V and 4 bases for J; bases not matched to a gene: 4.

This chain links TRBV28 with TRBJ1-5; weak D call: TRBD1 (5 bases). Germline lookup yields CDR1 MDHEN and CDR2 SYDVKM. The CDR3 loop spans 15 amino acids. The V gene lost 5 bases and the J gene lost 3 bases, with 14 bases spanning the gap. CDR3 sequence: CASSPPQGNNQPQHF. In DNA, the CDR3 is TGTGCCAGCAGTCCGCCCCAGGGCAACAATCAGCCCCAGCATTTT. Combining the CDR3 with reference TRBV28 and TRBJ1-5 gives the whole variable domain DVKVTQSSRYLVKRTGEKVFLECVQDMDHENMFWYRQDPGLGLRLIYFSYDVKMKEKGDIPEGYSVSREKKERFSLILESASTNQTSMYLCASSPPQGNNQPQHFGDGTRLSIL.

The chain is built from TRBV18 and TRBJ1-6; 7 bases fit TRBD1. The V and J ends lost 3 bases and 5 bases, in that order; junction bases with no gene match: 7. Germline-derived CDR1 and CDR2 are KGHSH and LQKENI. The length of the CDR3 is 16 residues. For the CDR3, the DNA is TGTGCCAGCTCACCTGACCTGACAGGGAATAATTCACCCCTCCACTTT. Amino acid sequence: CASSPDLTGNNSPLHF.

This clone was seen a single time. The chain employs TRBV9 and TRBJ2-5; 9 bases line up with TRBD2. This CDR3 spans 15 amino acids. Germline V gene data show CDR1 as SGDLS and CDR2 as YYNGEE. V shed 0 bases and J 5 bases; nucleotides not matched to a gene: 5. CDR3 coding DNA: TGTGCCAGCAGCGTAGGCGGGGGGGCCGACGAGACCCAGTACTTC. This encodes CASSVGGGADETQYF.

The chain employs TRBV23-1 and TRBJ1-6; D not certain. TRBV23-1 is recorded as an ORF, its role being uncertain. This CDR3 is built from 18 residues. V lost 0 bases and J lost 1, with 13 bases in between. The CDR3 DNA follows: TGCGCCAGCAGTCAATCTCTTCCGGTTATTTCCTATAATTCACCCCTCCACTTT. Translation gives CASSQSLPVISYNSPLHF.

The chain combines TRBV7-9 with TRBJ1-1; 8 bases match TRBD1. V lost 0 bases to trimming and J lost 7 bases; unmatched junction nucleotides: 4. Germline assignment: CDR1 SEHNR and CDR2 FQNEAQ (reference sequence). The CDR3 runs to 14 residues. DNA for the CDR3: TGTGCCAGCAGCTTAGCGGGGGGACAGGATGAAGCTTTCTTT. This encodes CASSLAGGQDEAFF.

The V call is TRBV6-5, the J call TRBJ2-7; 10 bases map to TRBD1. Germline CDR1 MNHEY, CDR2 SVGAGI. Trimming took 1 base from V and 5 from J; bases not matched to a gene: 2. The CDR3 consists of 14 residues. The CDR3 DNA is TGTGCCAGCAGTTACTTGGGACAGGGGAACGAGCAGTACTTC. This encodes CASSYLGQGNEQYF.

The chain joins TRBV10-3 to TRBJ2-1, with TRBD2 matching over 14 bases. Germline V gene sequence: CDR1 ENHRY, CDR2 SYGVKD. V lost 4 bases and J lost 2; bases outside the gene matches: 7. The CDR3 runs to 18 residues. The CDR3: CAISGGGTSGGTYNEQFF. The DNA of the CDR3 is TGTGCCATCAGTGGTGGGGGGACTAGCGGGGGAACCTACAATGAGCAGTTCTTC.

The chain links TRBV30 to TRBJ1-5, with 9 nucleotides matching TRBD1. CDR1 and CDR2 (germline): GTSNPN, SVGIG (reference sequence). This CDR3 is built from 15 residues. J was trimmed by 8 bases and V by 1 base; bases with no gene match: 9. The CDR3 spells CAWSETGGPIEPQHF. The CDR3 DNA is TGTGCCTGGAGTGAGACAGGGGGTCCCATAGAGCCCCAGCATTTT. Combining the CDR3 with reference TRBV30 and TRBJ1-5 gives the whole variable domain SQTIHQWPATLVQPVGSPLSLECTVEGTSNPNLYWYRQAAGRGLQLLFYSVGIGQISSEVPQNLSASRPQDRQFILSSKKLLLSDSGFYLCAWSETGGPIEPQHFGDGTRLSIL.

The chain couples TRBV14 to TRBJ2-3, with 7 positions matching TRBD1. V trimming: 6 bases; J trimming: 7 bases; junction bases outside the gene matches: 10. Germline lookup yields CDR1 SGHDN and CDR2 FVKESK. The CDR3 covers 14 residues. This CDR3 reads CASRRDSSSNTQYF. In DNA form, the CDR3 reads TGTGCCAGCAGACGGGACAGTTCCTCAAATACGCAGTATTTT. The full variable domain, rest sourced from reference TRBV14 and TRBJ2-3, is EAGVTQFPSHSVIEKGQTVTLRCDPISGHDNLYWYRRVMGKEIKFLLHFVKESKQDESGMPNNRFLAERTGGTYSTLKVQPAELEDSGVYFCASRRDSSSNTQYFGPGTRLTVL.

This chain joins TRBV19 and TRBJ1-2, with 9 bases fitting TRBD1. CDR1 and CDR2 from the germline V gene are LNHDA and SQIVND (reference sequence). The CDR3 is 16 amino acids. Trimming at V came to 0 bases and at J to 2 bases, leaving 4 bases not matched to a gene. The CDR3 is CASSIDRDRVNYGYTF. The CDR3 nucleotides read TGTGCCAGTAGTATAGATCGGGACAGGGTCAACTATGGCTACACCTTC.

This clone has only one observation. The rearrangement uses TRBV2 and TRBJ2-2, with D possibly being TRBD1 (5 bases). This CDR3 region has 15 residues. Germline CDR1 reads SNHLY; CDR2 reads FYNNEI. V lost 6 bases to trimming and J lost 0 bases, with 11 bases between them. CDR3 DNA: TGTGCCAGCAGAGGACATGGGGCGAACACCGGGGAGCTGTTTTTT. It is translated as CASRGHGANTGELFF.

This chain links TRBV27 with TRBJ1-6; 7 bases match TRBD1. The CDR3 totals 20 residues. The germline gives CDR1 MNHEY, CDR2 SMNVEV (reference sequence). Losses at the gene ends were 3 bases for V and 1 base for J; bases not matched to a gene: 15. Here the CDR3 reads CASSFGPRQGGISYNSPLHF. The CDR3 bases are TGTGCCAGCAGTTTTGGGCCGCGTCAGGGGGGTATTTCCTATAATTCACCCCTCCACTTT.

The chain uses TRBV6-4 and TRBJ2-7; 9 bases fit TRBD1. This CDR3 spans 15 amino acids. Germline values: CDR1 MRHNA, CDR2 SNTAGT. J was trimmed by 3 bases and V by 5 bases; bases with no gene match: 8. CDR3: CASSREPGQGYEQYF. The CDR3 region has the DNA TGTGCCAGCAGTCGCGAACCGGGACAGGGCTACGAGCAGTACTTC.

CDR3 residues: CASSVEDRAYNEQFF. In DNA form, the CDR3 reads TGTGCCAGCAGTGTCGAGGACAGGGCCTACAATGAGCAGTTCTTC. This rearrangement joins TRBV2 to TRBJ2-1; 8 bases align to TRBD1. Germline CDR1 reads SNHLY; CDR2 reads FYNNEI. V shed 4 bases and J 2 bases; nucleotides not matched to a gene: 4. CDR3 size: 15 residues.

V and J are TRBV29-1 and TRBJ2-7; 9 bases align to TRBD1. With 4 bases clipped from V and 0 bases from J, the junction kept 1 base outside the gene matches. Germline loops: CDR1 SQVTM, CDR2 ANQGSEA. This CDR3 region has 13 residues. CDR3 bases: TGCAGCGTTGGGACAGGGGCCTCCTACGAGCAGTACTTC. It codes for CSVGTGASYEQYF.

V is TRBV7-9 and J is TRBJ1-5; perhaps TRBD1 as D (6 bases). Looked up from germline, CDR1 is SEHNR and CDR2 is FQNEAQ (reference sequence). The CDR3 is made up of 15 amino acids. Trimming pared 5 bases from V and 3 bases from J, leaving 14 bases between. In nucleotides, the CDR3 is TGTGCCAGCAGCACAGACGGACAGAACAATCAGCCCCAGCATTTT. This gives the protein CASSTDGQNNQPQHF.

This chain joins TRBV7-9 and TRBJ2-3; D unresolved. Germline V gives CDR1 SEHNR, CDR2 FQNEAQ (reference sequence). The CDR3 loop spans 13 amino acids. The ends were cut back, 5 bases at V and 5 bases at J, with 11 bases in the middle. This CDR3 reads CASSADSLDTQYF. The CDR3 DNA reads TGTGCCAGCAGCGCCGACTCCTTAGATACGCAGTATTTT.

As regards this clone: This could be a read error, since a much larger clone is one nucleotide away. V is TRBV5-6 and J is TRBJ2-7, with D perhaps matching TRBD1 (5 bases). V was trimmed by 4 bases and J by 3 bases, leaving 8 bases between them. The CDR3 covers 12 residues. From germline, CDR1 is SGHDT and CDR2 YYEEEE. CDR3 DNA sequence: TGTGCCAGCAGCAGAGACAGCTACGAGCAGTACTTC. As protein: CASSRDSYEQYF.

The chain carries TRBV5-1 and TRBJ2-2; 11 nucleotides line up with TRBD2. The CDR3 contains 15 residues. Germline lookup yields CDR1 SGHRS and CDR2 YFSETQ. Trimming cost V 4 bases and J 6 bases; bases outside gene matches: 5. Here the CDR3 DNA reads TGCGCCAGCAGCATTAGCGGGGGGGCCGCCGGGGAGCTGTTTTTT. It encodes CASSISGGAAGELFF.

V gene TRBV5-1 combines with J gene TRBJ2-2, with D possibly TRBD1 on 6 matching bases. The CDR3 covers 14 residues. Trimming took 7 bases from V and 7 from J, leaving 17 bases between them. Germline lookup yields CDR1 SGHRS and CDR2 YFSETQ. The CDR3 sequence is CASSLGALGGELFF. The CDR3 DNA follows: TGCGCCAGCTCTCTGGGGGCGTTGGGCGGGGAGCTGTTTTTT. Filled out from reference TRBV5-1 and TRBJ2-2, the complete variable domain reads KAGVTQTPRYLIKTRGQQVTLSCSPISGHRSVSWYQQTPGQGLQFLFEYFSETQRNKGNFPGRFSGRQFSNSRSEMNVSTLELGDSALYLCASSLGALGGELFFGEGSRLTVL.